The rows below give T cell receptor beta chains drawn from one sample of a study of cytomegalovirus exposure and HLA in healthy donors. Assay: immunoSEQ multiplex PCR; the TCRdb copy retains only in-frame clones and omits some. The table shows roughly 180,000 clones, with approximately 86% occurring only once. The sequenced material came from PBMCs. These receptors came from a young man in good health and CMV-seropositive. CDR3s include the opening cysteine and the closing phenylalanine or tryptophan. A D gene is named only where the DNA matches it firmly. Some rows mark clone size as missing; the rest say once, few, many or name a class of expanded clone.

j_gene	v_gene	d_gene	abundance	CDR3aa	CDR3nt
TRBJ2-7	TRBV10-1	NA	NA	CASSESIGTVSYEQYF	TGCGCCAGCAGTGAGTCGATTGGGACGGTCTCCTACGAGCAGTACTTC
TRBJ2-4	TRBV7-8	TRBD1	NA	CASSLTDRGQVQYF	TGTGCCAGCAGCTTAACGGACAGGGGACAGGTTCAGTACTTC
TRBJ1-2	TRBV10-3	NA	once	CAISESGAGYTF	TGTGCCATCAGTGAGTCCGGGGCTGGCTACACCTTC
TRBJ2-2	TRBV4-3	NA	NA	CASSQANRVPGELFF	TGCGCCAGCAGCCAAGCTAACAGGGTCCCCGGGGAGCTGTTTTTT
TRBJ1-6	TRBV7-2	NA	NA	CASSFSGNSPLHF	TGTGCCAGCAGCTTCTCCGGGAATTCACCCCTCCACTTT
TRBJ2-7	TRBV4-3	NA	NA	CASSPGGLLGDEQYF	TGCGCCAGCAGCCCCGGGGGCCTCTTAGGGGACGAGCAGTACTTC
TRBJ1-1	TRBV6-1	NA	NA	CATRAGGNTEAFF	TGTGCCACCCGGGCAGGCGGCAACACTGAAGCTTTCTTT
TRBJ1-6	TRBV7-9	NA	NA	CASSHHYNNSPLHF	TGTGCCAGCAGCCATCATTACAATAATTCACCCCTCCACTTT
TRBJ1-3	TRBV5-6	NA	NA	CASRLLSGAVGNTIYF	TGTGCCAGCAGGTTGTTATCAGGGGCGGTTGGAAACACCATATATTTT
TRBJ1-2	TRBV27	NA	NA	CATGVTYGYTF	TGTGCCACAGGGGTAACCTATGGCTACACCTTC
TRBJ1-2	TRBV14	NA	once	CASSQGGLRDHYGYTF	TGTGCCAGCAGCCAAGGAGGGCTCCGCGACCACTATGGCTACACCTTC
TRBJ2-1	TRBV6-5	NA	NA	CASGGGTYNEQFF	TGTGCCAGCGGGGGCGGAACCTACAATGAGCAGTTCTTC
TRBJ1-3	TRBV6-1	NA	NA	CASGGNLSGNTIYF	TGTGCCAGTGGCGGGAACCTCTCTGGAAACACCATATATTTT
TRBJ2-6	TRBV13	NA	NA	CASSPTGPLSGANVLTF	TGTGCCAGCAGCCCTACAGGTCCCCTCTCTGGGGCCAACGTCCTGACTTTC
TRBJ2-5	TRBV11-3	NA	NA	CASSRGSVETQYF	TGTGCCAGCAGCCGGGGGTCCGTAGAGACCCAGTACTTC
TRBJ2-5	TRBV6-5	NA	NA	CALEVLETQYF	TGTGCCCTCGAGGTCTTGGAGACCCAGTACTTC
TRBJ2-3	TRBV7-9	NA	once	CASSSKVVDTQYF	TGTGCCAGCAGCTCGAAGGTGGTAGATACGCAGTATTTT
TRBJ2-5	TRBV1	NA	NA	CTSSQAKTQYF	TGCACCAGCAGCCAAGCTAAGACCCAGTACTTC
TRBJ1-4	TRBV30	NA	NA	CAWSPGAEEKLFF	TGTGCCTGGAGCCCGGGGGCAGAAGAAAAACTGTTTTTT
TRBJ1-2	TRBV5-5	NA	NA	CASRKTGSYGYTF	TGTGCCAGCAGAAAAACAGGCAGTTATGGCTACACCTTC
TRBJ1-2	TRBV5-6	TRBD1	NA	CASSLASGTGAGGYTF	TGTGCCAGCAGCTTGGCCTCCGGGACAGGGGCGGGCGGCTACACCTTC
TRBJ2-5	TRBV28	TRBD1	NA	CASSSRDRVQETQYF	TGTGCCAGCAGTTCCCGGGACAGGGTACAAGAGACCCAGTACTTC
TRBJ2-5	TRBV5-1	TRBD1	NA	CASSSPGRGQETQYF	TGCGCCAGCAGCTCCCCGGGCAGGGGGCAAGAGACCCAGTACTTC
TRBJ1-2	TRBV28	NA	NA	CASSLGQTYGYTF	TGTGCCAGCAGTTTAGGGCAGACCTATGGCTACACCTTC
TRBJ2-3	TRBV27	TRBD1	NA	CASRGDRGLKGDTQYF	TGTGCCAGCAGAGGCGACAGGGGGCTTAAGGGAGATACGCAGTATTTT
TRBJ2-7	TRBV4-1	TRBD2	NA	CASSQETSGPYEQYF	TGCGCCAGCAGCCAAGAGACTAGCGGGCCCTACGAGCAGTACTTC
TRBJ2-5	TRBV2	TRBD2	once	CASQSGGGETQYF	TGTGCCAGCCAGAGCGGGGGTGGAGAGACCCAGTACTTC
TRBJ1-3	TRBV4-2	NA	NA	CASSQAPHGSSGNTIYF	TGTGCCAGCAGCCAAGCCCCCCATGGGAGCTCTGGAAACACCATATATTTT
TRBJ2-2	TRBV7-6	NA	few	CALAGPNTGELFF	TGTGCCCTCGCCGGGCCGAACACCGGGGAGCTGTTTTTT
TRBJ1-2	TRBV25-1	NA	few	CASGDTNYGYTF	TGTGCCAGCGGGGACACTAACTATGGCTACACCTTC
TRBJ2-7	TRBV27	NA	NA	CASAPLREQYF	TGTGCCAGCGCCCCCTTAAGGGAGCAGTACTTC
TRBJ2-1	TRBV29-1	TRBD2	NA	CSGRRSGGFNEQFF	TGCAGCGGCCGTCGGTCGGGAGGGTTCAATGAGCAGTTCTTC
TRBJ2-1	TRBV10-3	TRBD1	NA	CAISESRTGSSYNEQFF	TGTGCCATCAGTGAGTCCAGGACAGGGAGCTCCTACAATGAGCAGTTCTTC
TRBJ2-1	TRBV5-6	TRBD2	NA	CASSSPLLAGGYGNEQFF	TGTGCCAGCAGCTCGCCGCTCTTAGCGGGAGGGTACGGCAATGAGCAGTTCTTC
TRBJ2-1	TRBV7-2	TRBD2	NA	CASSLGGTSGGVEQFF	TGTGCCAGCAGCTTAGGAGGGACTAGCGGGGGGGTTGAGCAGTTCTTC
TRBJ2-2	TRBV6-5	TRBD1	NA	CASTRDRMIGELFF	TGTGCCAGCACCCGGGACAGGATGATCGGGGAGCTGTTTTTT
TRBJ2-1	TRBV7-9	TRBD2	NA	CASSLDIAGGSYNEQFF	TGTGCCAGCAGCTTAGATATAGCGGGGGGCTCCTACAATGAGCAGTTCTTC